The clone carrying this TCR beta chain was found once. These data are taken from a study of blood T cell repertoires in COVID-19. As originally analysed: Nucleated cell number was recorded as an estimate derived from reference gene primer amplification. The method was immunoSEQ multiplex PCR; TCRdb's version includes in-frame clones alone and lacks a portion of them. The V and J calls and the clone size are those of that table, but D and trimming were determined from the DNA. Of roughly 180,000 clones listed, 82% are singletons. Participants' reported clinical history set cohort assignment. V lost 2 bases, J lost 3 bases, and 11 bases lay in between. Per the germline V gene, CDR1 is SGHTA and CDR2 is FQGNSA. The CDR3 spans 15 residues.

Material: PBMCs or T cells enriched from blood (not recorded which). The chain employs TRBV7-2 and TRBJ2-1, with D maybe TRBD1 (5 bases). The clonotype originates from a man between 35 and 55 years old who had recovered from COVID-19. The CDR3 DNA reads TGTGCCAGCAGCTTACAGGGCCAGGGCTACAATGAGCAGTTCTTC. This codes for CASSLQGQGYNEQFF.